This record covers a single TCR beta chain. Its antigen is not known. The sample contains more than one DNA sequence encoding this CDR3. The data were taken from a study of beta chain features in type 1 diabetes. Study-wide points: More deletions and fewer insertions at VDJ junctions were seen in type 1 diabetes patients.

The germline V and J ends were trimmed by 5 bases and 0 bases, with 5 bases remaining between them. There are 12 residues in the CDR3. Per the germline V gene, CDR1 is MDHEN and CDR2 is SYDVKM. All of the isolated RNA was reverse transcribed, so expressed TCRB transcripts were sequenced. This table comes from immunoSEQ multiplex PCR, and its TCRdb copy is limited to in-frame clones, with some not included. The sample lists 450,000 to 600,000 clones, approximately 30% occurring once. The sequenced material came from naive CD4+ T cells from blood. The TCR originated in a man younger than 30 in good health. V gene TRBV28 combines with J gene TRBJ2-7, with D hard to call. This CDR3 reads CASSHSSYEQYF. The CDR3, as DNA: TGTGCCAGCAGTCATTCCTCCTACGAGCAGTACTTC.